A single sample is the source of the 19 T cell receptor beta chains below, sequenced in a study of blood T cell repertoires in COVID-19 (dated by TCRdb to the early 2020s). The library was prepared using the immunoSEQ multiplex PCR assay. TCRdb re-hosts the immuneACCESS table, in-frame sequences only. Its copies lack some clones; in the studies checked, an unresolved V gene accounts for under half of them, and the cause for the rest is not known. The sample has more than 300,000 clones on record, 90% of them singletons. Jointly, the top ten make up almost 4% of the sample. Specimen: PBMCs or T cells enriched from blood (not recorded which). These receptors all stem from a woman in her twenties or thirties who had been exposed to COVID-19.

CDR3 bases: TGTGCCAGCAGCGGAGGGTATGGGGTACTGAATTCACCCCTCCACTTT. Translated: CASSGGYGVLNSPLHF. The chain couples TRBV11-2 to TRBJ1-6; D is unresolved. Germline CDR1 reads SGHAT; CDR2 reads FQNNGV. CDR3 length equals 16 residues. V dropped 5 bases and J dropped 7 bases, with 18 bases sitting between them. Looking up the rest from reference TRBV11-2 and TRBJ1-6 gives the full variable domain: EAGVAQSPRYKIIEKRQSVAFWCNPISGHATLYWYQQILGQGPKLLIQFQNNGVVDDSQLPKDRFSAERLKGVDSTLKIQPAKLEDSAVYLCASSGGYGVLNSPLHFGNGTRLTVT.

J is TRBJ1-1 and V is TRBV11-2; 12 bases fit TRBD1. Trimming cost V 5 bases and J 11 bases; bases outside gene matches: 9. The length of the CDR3 is 14 residues. Germline-derived CDR1 and CDR2 are SGHAT and FQNNGV. For the CDR3, the DNA is TGTGCCAGCAGCGACACCGGGACAGGGGGCCAGGCTTTCTTT. This translates into CASSDTGTGGQAFF.

This clone was recorded a few times. The CDR3 coding sequence is TGTGCCAGCAGCCTCCGGGACAAGGGCTACACCTTC. This encodes CASSLRDKGYTF. The J gene is TRBJ1-2, the V gene TRBV3-1 (or the pseudogene TRBV3-2); perhaps TRBD1 as D (6 bases). CDR3 length: 12 residues. CDR1 LGHDT and CDR2 YNNKEL come from the germline V gene (reference sequence). Trimming took 4 bases from V and 8 from J, leaving 11 bases between them.

The sample holds one count of this clone. V is TRBV19 and J is TRBJ1-6; tentative D call: TRBD1 (6 bases). Germline CDR1 reads LNHDA; CDR2 reads SQIVND (reference sequence). With 2 bases removed from V and 10 bases from J, the gap between germline ends came to 15 bases. The length of the CDR3 is 15 residues. CDR3 bases: TGTGCCAGTAGTATAAGGGGGATACCCGGCTCACCCCTCCACTTT. Residues: CASSIRGIPGSPLHF. Full variable domain (remainder filled in from reference TRBV19 and TRBJ1-6): DGGITQSPKYLFRKEGQNVTLSCEQNLNHDAMYWYRQDPGQGLRLIYYSQIVNDFQKGDIAEGYSVSREKKESFPLTVTSAQKNPTAFYLCASSIRGIPGSPLHFGNGTRLTVT.

The chain employs TRBV4-3 and TRBJ2-3; 7 bases are shared with TRBD2. Trimming cost V 0 bases and J 4 bases; bases outside gene matches: 7. Germline CDR1 and CDR2: LGHNA and YSLEER. The CDR3 has 16 amino acids. As DNA, the CDR3 is TGCGCCAGCAGCCAAGATAAGCGGGGACTGGCAGATACGCAGTATTTT. Translated, it gives CASSQDKRGLADTQYF.

Only one count was recorded for this clone. This chain connects TRBV10-3 to TRBJ2-1; 8 nucleotides line up with TRBD1. Germline CDR1 and CDR2: ENHRY and SYGVKD. The V gene end was trimmed by 2 bases and the J gene end by 8 bases; junction bases not matched to a gene: 8. The CDR3 contains 15 residues. The CDR3 DNA sequence: TGTGCCATCAGTGAGACGGACAGGGTAGTCTATGAGCAGTTCTTC. This translates into CAISETDRVVYEQFF.

The chain links TRBV15 to TRBJ1-1, with 10 bases identical to TRBD1. Trimming took 5 bases from V and 8 from J; bases not matched to a gene: 8. CDR1 LNHNV and CDR2 YYDKDF come from the germline V gene (reference sequence). This CDR3 region has 14 residues. The CDR3 bases are TGTGCCACCAGCCGCCGGACAGGGGGGAAGGAAGCTTTCTTT. The encoded protein is CATSRRTGGKEAFF.

V and J are TRBV9 and TRBJ1-1; D is ambiguous. The CDR3 contains 14 residues. CDR1 SGDLS and CDR2 YYNGEE come from the germline V gene. V lost 0 bases to trimming and J lost 7 bases, with 13 bases between them. The CDR3 bases are TGTGCCAGCAGCGTAGCGGGCGGGAGATTTGAAGCTTTCTTT. It codes for CASSVAGGRFEAFF.

CDR3 protein: CASSTGTPLYGYTF. CDR3 DNA sequence: TGTGCCAGCAGTACCGGGACACCGCTCTATGGCTACACCTTC. The chain uses TRBV6-5 and TRBJ1-2; a weak D match, TRBD1 (6 bases). The CDR3 sequence is 14 residues long. Trimming shortened V by 5 bases and J by 4 bases, and 14 bases separated the two germline ends. Germline assignment: CDR1 MNHEY and CDR2 SVGAGI.

This chain uses TRBV4-1 with TRBJ2-5; possibly TRBD2 for D (5 bases). CDR3 length equals 15 residues. The germline CDR1 and CDR2 sequences are MGHRA and YSYEKL. Trimming removed 1 base from V and 5 bases from J, with 14 bases in between. The CDR3 region has the DNA TGCGCCAGCAGCCAAGTATGGCTAGCAGCGGAGACCCAGTACTTC. Its translation: CASSQVWLAAETQYF.

The chain has TRBV4-3 and TRBJ2-2, with TRBD2 matching 9 bases. The V segment lost 0 bases and the J segment 5 bases; nucleotides outside the gene matches: 10. CDR3 length equals 18 residues. Germline V gene sequence: CDR1 LGHNA, CDR2 YSLEER. This chain's CDR3 is CASSQDFSGTSRTGELFF. Written as DNA, the CDR3 is TGCGCCAGCAGCCAAGATTTCTCCGGGACTAGCAGAACCGGGGAGCTGTTTTTT.

This chain uses TRBV5-5 with TRBJ1-2; tentatively, D is TRBD1 (6 bases). V lost 2 bases, J lost 3 bases, and 11 bases lay in between. Germline CDR1 and CDR2: SGHKS and YYEKEE (reference sequence). This CDR3 has 14 residues. The CDR3 sequence: CASSFQQGHYGYTF. DNA of the CDR3: TGTGCCAGCAGCTTTCAACAGGGCCACTATGGCTACACCTTC. The full variable domain, its missing parts supplied by reference TRBV5-5 and TRBJ1-2, is DAGVTQSPTHLIKTRGQQVTLRCSPISGHKSVSWYQQVLGQGPQFIFQYYEKEERGRGNFPDRFSARQFPNYSSELNVNALLLGDSALYLCASSFQQGHYGYTFGSGTRLTVV.

This clone is a singleton in its sample. This chain connects TRBV5-1 to TRBJ1-2; D perhaps matches TRBD1 (5 bases). Between the trimmed V and J ends, which lost 4 bases and 4 bases, there was a span of 20 bases. This CDR3 spans 16 amino acids. CDR1 is SGHRS and CDR2 is YFSETQ in the germline V gene. The CDR3 loop is CASSLTQSGDPYGYTF. The CDR3 DNA follows: TGCGCCAGCAGCCTCACCCAATCGGGGGACCCCTATGGCTACACCTTC.

The chain links TRBV24-1 to TRBJ2-3; 9 nucleotides match TRBD2. The CDR3 is 16 amino acids. Germline CDR1 is KGHDR and CDR2 is SFDVKD. V lost 4 bases and J lost 1; bases outside the gene matches: 5. CDR3 protein: CATSDYKRGGTDTQYF. Written as DNA, the CDR3 is TGTGCCACCAGTGACTATAAGCGGGGGGGCACAGATACGCAGTATTTT.

The V gene is TRBV9, the J gene TRBJ1-3; D unresolved. V shed 3 bases and J shed 4 bases, with 8 bases lying between them. CDR1 and CDR2 from the germline V gene are SGDLS and YYNGEE. The CDR3 totals 13 residues. The CDR3 DNA reads TGTGCCAGCAGCGCTCCACAGGGAAACACCATATATTTT. Amino acids: CASSAPQGNTIYF. The whole variable domain, remainder taken from reference TRBV9 and TRBJ1-3, is DSGVTQTPKHLITATGQRVTLRCSPRSGDLSVYWYQQSLDQGLQFLIQYYNGEERAKGNILERFSAQQFPDLHSELNLSSLELGDSALYFCASSAPQGNTIYFGEGSWLTVV.

This rearrangement joins TRBV9 to TRBJ2-1, with 10 bases matching TRBD2. Per germline, CDR1 SGDLS and CDR2 YYNGEE. V was clipped by 3 bases and J by 5 bases; unmatched bases: 11. The CDR3 sequence is 17 residues long. The CDR3 DNA follows: TGTGCCAGCAGCGGGAGAAGGAGCGGGGGGGAGAACAATGAGCAGTTCTTC. Its translation: CASSGRRSGGENNEQFF.

The CDR3 sequence is CASSLGTGANYGYTF. The CDR3 coding sequence is TGCGCCAGCAGCCTCGGGACAGGGGCTAACTATGGCTACACCTTC. This rearrangement joins TRBV4-3 to TRBJ1-2; 10 bases match TRBD1. Germline V gene lookup returns CDR1 LGHNA and CDR2 YSLEER. The CDR3 is made up of 15 amino acids. J gave up 0 bases and V 4 bases, and 2 bases lay outside the gene matches.

V and J are TRBV5-1 and TRBJ1-4; 8 bases are a match to TRBD1. The germline V gene encodes CDR1 SGHRS and CDR2 YFSETQ. The length of the CDR3 is 13 residues. J lost 8 bases, V lost 9 bases, and 9 bases had no gene match. CDR3 residues: CATKDRDREKLFF. The DNA of the CDR3 is TGCGCCACCAAGGACAGGGACCGGGAAAAACTGTTTTTT.

The rearrangement uses TRBV30 and TRBJ2-1; a possible D gene is TRBD1 (6 bases). This CDR3 has 16 residues. Germline loops: CDR1 GTSNPN, CDR2 SVGIG (reference sequence). Trimming removed 2 bases at V and 4 bases at J, with 18 bases between. CDR3 nucleotide sequence: TGTGCCTGGAGTAATCTGGTGCAGGGGAGATACAATGAGCAGTTCTTC. It is translated as CAWSNLVQGRYNEQFF.